These 12 T cell receptor beta chains came from one sample sequenced in a study of vaccination effects on CD4 cells after COVID-19. Viral peptide pool expansion of antigen-specific CD4+ T cells preceded sequencing in the ViraFEST assay. Investigators separated out CD4+ T cells once approximately 11 days of culture had passed. Of the BNT162b2 and mRNA-1273 vaccines, participants received two doses of one or the other. No cognate antigen is known for these TCRs. Generated by immunoSEQ multiplex PCR, the TCRdb table keeps only in-frame clones and is missing some. This table holds fewer than 90,000 clones, over 70% found once. The material was CD4+ T cells from PBMCs cultured with HCoV-OC43 spike peptides, obtained after COVID-19 vaccination. As for subset: HCoV-OC43 spike overlapping peptide pool stimulation. Source of these receptors: a human donor who received a COVID-19 vaccine.

The chain combines TRBV3-1 (or the pseudogene TRBV3-2) with TRBJ1-2; maybe TRBD1 (6 bases). The CDR3 runs to 19 residues. Trimming cost V 0 bases and J 0 bases, with 20 bases left between them. Germline CDR1 reads LGHDT; CDR2 reads YNNKEL (reference sequence). CDR3 sequence reads: CASSQDSGTWAAANYGYTF. The CDR3, as DNA: TGTGCCAGCAGCCAAGATTCCGGGACATGGGCGGCAGCTAACTATGGCTACACCTTC.

The count of this clone is one. The CDR3 here is CASSSGQGSYNEQFF. CDR3 coding DNA: TGCGCCAGCAGCTCGGGACAGGGCTCCTACAATGAGCAGTTCTTC. V usage is TRBV5-1 and J usage is TRBJ2-1, with 9 bases lining up with TRBD1. Germline assignment: CDR1 SGHRS and CDR2 YFSETQ. This CDR3 has 15 amino acids. V shed 3 bases and J 0 bases; nucleotides not matched to a gene: 1.

The chain uses TRBV5-1 and TRBJ2-4, with 7 nucleotides matching TRBD2. V gave up 2 bases and J gave up 6 bases; unmatched junction bases: 11. The V gene's germline CDR1 is SGHRS and CDR2 YFSETQ. The CDR3 runs 16 residues. Written as DNA, the CDR3 is TGCGCCAGCAGCTTCCAAGCACTAGCGACCGGAAACATTCAGTACTTC. As protein: CASSFQALATGNIQYF.

The V gene is TRBV2, the J gene TRBJ2-3; perhaps TRBD1 as D (6 bases). The germline V and J ends were trimmed by 5 bases and 1 base, with 28 bases remaining between them. Germline CDR1 is SNHLY and CDR2 is FYNNEI. The CDR3 has 20 residues. CDR3 region: CASSPLLDSVLTGGTDTQYF. The CDR3 bases are TGTGCCAGCAGTCCCCTACTGGACAGCGTACTTACAGGAGGCACAGATACGCAGTATTTT. Full variable domain (rest looked up from reference TRBV2 and TRBJ2-3): EPEVTQTPSHQVTQMGQEVILRCVPISNHLYFYWYRQILGQKVEFLVSFYNNEISEKSEIFDDQFSVERPDGSNFTLKIRSTKLEDSAMYFCASSPLLDSVLTGGTDTQYFGPGTRLTVL.

This sequence joins TRBV9 and TRBJ2-5, with 10 bases that match TRBD1. CDR1 SGDLS and CDR2 YYNGEE come from the germline V gene. CDR3 length: 15 amino acids. V was pared by 0 bases and J by 5 bases, with 4 bases of the junction left unmatched. The CDR3 DNA is TGTGCCAGCAGCGTAGGGGACAGGGGAAGGGAGACCCAGTACTTC. It yields the protein CASSVGDRGRETQYF.

The J gene is TRBJ2-3, the V gene TRBV18; 10 nucleotides match TRBD2. The length of the CDR3 is 17 residues. Germline trimming cut 1 base from V and 0 bases from J; bases unmatched to any gene: 4. Germline CDR1 is KGHSH and CDR2 is LQKENI. CDR3 sequence: CASSPLAGGESTDTQYF. CDR3 bases: TGTGCCAGCTCACCACTAGCGGGGGGCGAAAGCACAGATACGCAGTATTTT. Looking up the rest from reference TRBV18 and TRBJ2-3 gives the full variable domain: NAGVMQNPRHLVRRRGQEARLRCSPMKGHSHVYWYRQLPEEGLKFMVYLQKENIIDESGMPKERFSAEFPKEGPSILRIQQVVRGDSAAYFCASSPLAGGESTDTQYFGPGTRLTVL.

The chain recombines TRBV19 with TRBJ1-2; D is unresolved. The CDR3 has 13 amino acids. Germline V gene data show CDR1 as LNHDA and CDR2 as SQIVND (reference sequence). V lost 5 bases, J lost 0 bases, and 7 bases lay in between. The CDR3 DNA sequence: TGTGCCAGTAGTTACCGGGCTAACTATGGCTACACCTTC. The encoded protein is CASSYRANYGYTF.

This clone was seen only a few times. The rearrangement joins TRBV2 to TRBJ2-1; TRBD2 matches 11 bases. CDR1 and CDR2 from the germline V gene are SNHLY and FYNNEI. This CDR3 region has 15 residues. V trimming: 1 base; J trimming: 7 bases; junction bases outside the gene matches: 3. The CDR3, as DNA: TGTGCCAGCAGTGAAGGACTAGCGGGGATAAATGAGCAGTTCTTC. Protein sequence: CASSEGLAGINEQFF.

J is TRBJ2-2 and V is TRBV7-9; 8 positions match TRBD1. The J segment lost 3 bases and the V segment lost 1 base, leaving 4 bases of the junction unmatched. The CDR3 is 16 residues long. Germline V gives CDR1 SEHNR, CDR2 FQNEAQ (reference sequence). CDR3 sequence: CASSLEQGGHTGELFF. Written as DNA, the CDR3 is TGTGCCAGCAGCTTAGAACAGGGGGGACACACCGGGGAGCTGTTTTTT.

The rearrangement uses TRBV19 and TRBJ1-4; no reliable D call. Germline lookup yields CDR1 LNHDA and CDR2 SQIVND (reference sequence). With 1 base removed from V and 10 bases from J, the gap between germline ends came to 7 bases. CDR3 length: 12 residues. CDR3 loop: CASSIGDGKLFF. Here the CDR3 DNA reads TGTGCCAGTAGTATAGGCGACGGAAAACTGTTTTTT.

V gene TRBV27 combines with J gene TRBJ1-1; D remains ambiguous. Trimming cost V 3 bases and J 5 bases, with 7 bases left between them. CDR1 and CDR2 from the germline V gene are MNHEY and SMNVEV (reference sequence). CDR3 length equals 12 residues. The CDR3 loop is CASSFVGTEAFF. The CDR3 DNA sequence: TGTGCCAGCAGTTTCGTCGGAACTGAAGCTTTCTTT.

CDR3 protein: CASSSQGLGGDTQYF. In DNA form, the CDR3 reads TGTGCCAGCAGCTCCCAGGGCCTGGGAGGAGATACGCAGTATTTT. The J gene is TRBJ2-3, the V gene TRBV7-2; possibly TRBD2 for D (6 bases). Trimming pared 4 bases from V and 5 bases from J, leaving 16 bases between. Germline CDR1 and CDR2: SGHTA and FQGNSA. This CDR3 is built from 15 residues.